The clone carrying this T cell receptor (beta chain) has just a few counts. Antigen: not known. The TCR alpha and TCR beta cDNA libraries, bearing sample barcodes and UMIs, were generated by 5'RACE using constant-segment primers. TCRdb used MiXCR to reprocess the 5' RACE reads, holding one entry per CDR3 protein. The table lists 540,000 or so distinct CDR3 sequences, over 20% of them singletons. These data are taken from a study of T-cell memory formation after mild COVID-19. The study's findings and limits: CD4+ contracting clones were mainly CM and EM; CD8+ ones, EMRA. Day 15 to 85 contracting clones showed balanced CD4/CD8; day 15 to 37 expanders favored CD4+.

Germline lookup yields CDR1 LNHNV and CDR2 YYDKDF (reference sequence). This CDR3 is 15 amino acids long. The ends were cut back, 0 bases at V and 2 bases at J, with 10 bases in the middle. This TCR was recovered from an adult woman who had mild COVID-19 (a few samples of this study predate the infection). Cell type and time point are not known. Source material: PBMCs or a T cell subset sorted from them (not recorded which). The chain uses TRBV15 and TRBJ1-2; D unresolved. DNA for the CDR3: TGTGCCACCAGCAGAGACTCTCAGAGGAACTATGGCTACACCTTC. Protein product: CATSRDSQRNYGYTF.